This T cell receptor (beta chain) was profiled in a study of monozygotic twins with inflammatory bowel disease (dated by TCRdb to the late 2010s). For the wider study: In total, 28 monozygotic twin pairs made up the full study: 19 Danish pairs, all IBD-discordant, plus nine German pairs, of which four were IBD-concordant and five were IBD-discordant. Within discordant pairs, disease-associated traits were sought mainly by comparing IBD patients with their genetically identical healthy co-twins. Each individual had, on average, about 151 000 unique TCRalpha sequences and 181 000 unique TCRbeta sequences available for analysis. What the study reported, not specific to this receptor: The analysis was unable to tell different T cell subtypes apart. Compared with healthy twins, IBD patients shared fewer clonotypes with other individuals, and the difference was most pronounced in patients with signs of disease activity. The results gave no support for a single strong signal or clonotype linked to IBD. No difference in repertoire similarity was observed between concordant and discordant twins, possibly owing to limited statistical power. TCRbeta repertoire diversity, by inverse Simpson index, was decreased in IBD patients compared with their healthy co-twins. Because patients received different immunosuppressive treatments, the repertoires may have picked up extra background noise and variability between individuals.

Worth noting for this clonotype: What this receptor recognizes is not known.

The CDR3 covers 15 residues, taking in both the cysteine and the phenylalanine. DNA for this receptor is not on file. The germline V gene (reference sequence) yields DFQATT for CDR1 and SNEGSKA for CDR2. A 2.5 ml peripheral blood sample was drawn into PAXgene tubes per donor and stored at -80°C. Total RNA was isolated from whole blood with the PAXgene blood miRNA kit on an automated QIAcube, without T cell sorting. Peripheral blood from monozygotic twin pairs concordant or discordant for inflammatory bowel disease was subjected to deep TCRalpha and TCRbeta repertoire profiling with unique molecular barcoding. Smoking habits were recorded for all twin pairs, with individuals classified as current, former or never smokers. Libraries were prepared through 5' RACE. Each TCR library was prepared from about 3.5 ug of total RNA. For each sample, cDNA synthesis was carried out in eight separate reactions using SMARTScribe reverse transcriptase. During cDNA synthesis, unique molecular identifiers containing a 6-nucleotide sample barcode were introduced by template switching. Amplification of TCRalpha and TCRbeta cDNA involved two nested PCRs of approximately 16 and 10 cycles, and each PCR was followed by bead purification. Before amplification, cDNA was treated with uracil DNA-glycosylase and purified using the QIAquick PCR purification kit. The second PCR added Illumina TruSeq-compatible adapters along with sample-specific barcodes. TapeStation and Qubit were used to check library quality and concentration, and roughly 5.5 ng of each library was pooled. Sequencing of the pooled libraries was done on an Illumina HiSeq2500 single-index Rapid Run using custom sequencing primers and 2 x 100 bp reads. In the authors' own workflow: UMI-based consensus assembly with MiGEC version 1.2.6 was used to correct PCR and sequencing errors. MiXCR version 2.1.1 was used for V(D)J alignment, clonotype assembly and CDR3 extraction. Normalisation of gene usage, clonotype sharing and MAIT/NKT TCR abundance was achieved by analysing the top 1000, 10 000 and 20 000 clonotypes per sample. Diversity was computed as the inverse Simpson index with the vegan R package after downsampling to 27 000 UMIs. Paired Mann-Whitney U tests were applied to discordant twin pairs, with Benjamini-Hochberg correction for multiple testing. TCRdb reprocessed the reads into one record per CDR3 protein sequence, lacking DNA. These V and J calls are TCRdb output, not the study's own analysis. This sample's listing comprises approximately 380,000 distinct CDR3 sequences. About 2.5% of the sample lies in the top ten.

This chain is built from TRBV20-1 and TRBJ2-1; TCRdb calls TRBD1, which cannot be checked without DNA. The sample comprised blood. This clonotype originated in a human donor with ulcerative colitis or Crohn's disease, or a healthy co-twin of an affected twin (not recorded which). CDR3 protein: CSARWPRGVNNEQFF.